Listed below are T cell receptor beta chains from one sample, sequenced in a study of response to subunit inactivated influenza vaccine. TCRdb processed the RT-PCR reads anew with MiXCR; each CDR3 protein has one entry. Here the sample spans some 850,000 distinct CDR3 sequences, around 20% being singletons. Sequencing used PBMCs from blood, obtained about 5 days after vaccination. These receptors all stem from a man aged 50-60 years who received an inactivated influenza vaccine. CDR3s leave out the opening cysteine and the closing phenylalanine or tryptophan.

13,TRBJ2-2,TRBV12-3/TRBV12-4,ASSLSSYSTGELF
12,TRBJ2-2,TRBV4-2,ASSQGPNTGELF
11,TRBJ2-1,TRBV9,ASSQTFYNEQF
15,TRBJ1-2,TRBV5-6,ASSLGTGGASNYGYT
13,TRBJ2-7,TRBV20-1,SAWGLAGGTNEQY
10,TRBJ2-7,TRBV20-1,SARLSSYEQY
15,TRBJ2-7,TRBV29-1,SVEIPGQGINSYEQY
10,TRBJ1-5,TRBV20-1,SAQDNNQPQH
13,TRBJ2-3,TRBV7-3,ASSLTAAVTDTQY
18,TRBJ2-1,TRBV5-1,ASSLAGSSGGQSSYNEQF
12,TRBJ2-7,TRBV12-3/TRBV12-4,ASSQGTSYYEQY
13,TRBJ2-1,TRBV9,ASSVGGGFGNEQF
15,TRBJ2-1,TRBV4-2,ASSQLGGESVYNEQF
10,TRBJ2-7,TRBV5-1,ASSSTGWEQY
12,TRBJ2-2,TRBV10-3,AISERQGTGELF
14,TRBJ1-5,TRBV5-1,ASSLGGGIGNQPQH
13,TRBJ2-5,TRBV11-2,ASSLYGTGEETQY
11,TRBJ2-1,TRBV7-2,ASSLVPGSEQF
11,TRBJ2-5,TRBV7-2,ASSPFTGETQY
11,TRBJ2-3,TRBV6-6,ASSYRLGDTQY
11,TRBJ2-3,TRBV20-1,SARGQVVDTQY
12,TRBJ1-2,TRBV10-3,AISEFQAQYGYT
11,TRBJ1-2,TRBV12-3/TRBV12-4,ASSPQGIYGYT
13,TRBJ1-5,TRBV20-1,SATGTEYSNQPQH
11,TRBJ2-3,TRBV4-3,ASSQDPQDTQY
13,TRBJ2-1,TRBV20-1,SARDKSSGATPPV
11,TRBJ1-3,TRBV6-6,ASSYLGGYTIY
12,TRBJ2-7,TRBV20-1,SARDLQGAAEQY
13,TRBJ2-7,TRBV6-5,ASSYSGSRAYEQY